The T cell receptor beta chain under discussion was sequenced for a study of blood T cell repertoires in COVID-19. Study at large: Samples came from the United States, Italy and Spain, spanning acute and convalescent COVID-19. T cells, B-cell-depleted T cells, or PBMCs supplied cDNA or gDNA.

Per the original methods: Amplification of reference gene primers was used by the study to estimate nucleated cell counts. TCRdb keeps only in-frame clones here, not all; method: immunoSEQ multiplex PCR. That table furnishes V, J and clone size, whereas the DNA furnished D and trimming. The sample records around 180,000 clones, roughly 88% being singletons. The V gene's germline CDR1 is GTSNPN and CDR2 SVGIG (reference sequence). Trimming left V 8 bases short and J 1 base short, with 8 bases between. The CDR3 is 11 amino acids. This chain joins TRBV30 and TRBJ1-1; tentatively, D is TRBD1 (5 bases). Sequenced material: peripheral blood. The receptor was derived from a woman younger than 45 with acute or convalescent COVID-19. CDR3 region: CAGAENTEAFF. The CDR3, as DNA: TGTGCCGGGGCAGAGAACACTGAAGCTTTCTTT.